This T cell receptor (beta chain) is from a study of shared clonotypes between healthy human individuals. There are 15 residues in the CDR3. J lost 4 bases, V lost 6 bases, and 6 bases had no gene match. Germline values: CDR1 MDHEN, CDR2 SYDVKM. Study-wide findings and caveats: About 4.5% of naive CD4 clonotypes were common to a handful of donors.

The donors, all of them Caucasian adults, lived in Nashville, Tennessee. Points on this clone: Its antigen is currently unknown. At the DNA level, this CDR3 is encoded by other sequences in the same sample as well.

Evenly divided among several immunoSEQ plates was the genomic DNA of each subset. Produced via immunoSEQ multiplex PCR; TCRdb's table is partial and in-frame only. The sample lists hundreds of thousands of clones; about 96% were seen once. The TCR originated in a woman aged 25-40 years in good health. The chain carries TRBV28 and TRBJ2-3, with 11 bases identical to TRBD1. The sequencing sample was made of naive CD4+ T cells sorted from blood. Subset specified: CD45RA+ positively selected. CDR3 nucleotide sequence: TGTGCCAGCAGCAGACCGGGACAGGGGGCAGATACGCAGTATTTT. It translates to CASSRPGQGADTQYF.